These 23 T cell receptor beta chains were all obtained from the same sample, sequenced in a study of OX40 agonist ivuxolimab in advanced cancers. Using immunoSEQ multiplex PCR, the repertoire was profiled, and TCRdb retains in-frame clones only, with some absent. The table has about 64,000 clones, around 90% seen once. The specimen was CD4+ or CD8+ T cells sorted from blood, collected in a trial of the OX40 agonist ivuxolimab. The receptors originated from an adult with an advanced solid tumor such as melanoma, head and neck, liver or kidney cancer.

The gene calls are TRBV5-1 and TRBJ1-3; D unclear. Per the germline V gene, CDR1 is SGHRS and CDR2 is YFSETQ. The CDR3 consists of 16 residues. V was pared by 3 bases and J by 0 bases, with 13 bases between. CDR3 amino acids: CASSSTQVISGNTIYF. The CDR3 nucleotides read TGCGCCAGCAGCTCCACCCAAGTGATCTCTGGAAACACCATATATTTT.

In nucleotides, the CDR3 is TGTGCCATTAAAAGTCCCACCGGGGAGCTGTTTTTT. Translation: CAIKSPTGELFF. This chain links TRBV10-3 with TRBJ2-2; D call uncertain. V was pared by 9 bases and J by 4 bases, with 9 bases between. The CDR3 runs to 12 residues. Germline-derived CDR1 and CDR2 are ENHRY and SYGVKD.

This clone showed up just a few times. The chain has TRBV27 and TRBJ2-3; D gene ambiguous. CDR3 length equals 14 residues. CDR1 is MNHEY and CDR2 is SMNVEV in the germline V gene (reference sequence). V was pared by 6 bases and J by 2 bases, with 12 bases between. Here the CDR3 reads CASRLKSTTDTQYF. In nucleotides, the CDR3 is TGTGCCAGCAGGCTCAAGTCGACCACAGATACGCAGTATTTT.

The V and J genes are TRBV28 and TRBJ2-2, with D maybe TRBD1 (6 bases). Between the trimmed V and J ends, which lost 4 bases and 6 bases, there was a span of 9 bases. Germline CDR1 is MDHEN and CDR2 is SYDVKM. The CDR3 spans 13 residues. The CDR3 DNA reads as TGTGCCAGCAGTTCACACAGGGCCGGGGAGCTGTTTTTT. Amino acids: CASSSHRAGELFF.

The chain links TRBV30 to TRBJ2-1; TRBD2 matches at 9 bases. This CDR3 has 15 amino acids. Trimming at V came to 0 bases and at J to 6 bases, leaving 6 bases not matched to a gene. Germline assignment: CDR1 GTSNPN and CDR2 SVGIG (reference sequence). Here the CDR3 reads CAWSVPGLAINEQFF. The CDR3 region has the DNA TGTGCCTGGAGTGTCCCGGGACTAGCTATCAATGAGCAGTTCTTC.

The chain couples TRBV30 to TRBJ2-2; TRBD2 agrees at 12 bases. The CDR3 contains 15 residues. Germline V CDR1 and CDR2: GTSNPN, SVGIG (reference sequence). The V gene end was trimmed by 5 bases and the J gene end by 6 bases; junction bases not matched to a gene: 7. The DNA of the CDR3 is TGTGCCTGGCGAACTAGCGGGAGGTTCGCCGGGGAGCTGTTTTTT. Residues: CAWRTSGRFAGELFF. The full variable domain, completed using reference TRBV30 and TRBJ2-2, is SQTIHQWPATLVQPVGSPLSLECTVEGTSNPNLYWYRQAAGRGLQLLFYSVGIGQISSEVPQNLSASRPQDRQFILSSKKLLLSDSGFYLCAWRTSGRFAGELFFGEGSRLTVL.

V gene TRBV5-1 combines with J gene TRBJ2-7, with D perhaps matching TRBD2 (5 bases). Germline CDR1 and CDR2: SGHRS and YFSETQ. This CDR3 has 14 amino acids. V was clipped by 2 bases and J by 3 bases, with 12 bases between them. CDR3 region: CASSFPGRDYEQYF. In DNA, the CDR3 is TGCGCCAGCAGCTTCCCCGGACGGGACTACGAGCAGTACTTC.

The genes are TRBV6-5 and TRBJ2-1; 12 bases are shared with TRBD2. The CDR3 is 16 residues long. The V segment lost 6 bases and the J segment 5 bases; nucleotides outside the gene matches: 8. CDR1 is MNHEY and CDR2 is SVGAGI in the germline V gene. The DNA for the CDR3 is TGTGCCAGCAGCTACACTAGCGGGAGGAGGGACAATGAGCAGTTCTTC. Its translation is CASSYTSGRRDNEQFF.

The V and J genes are TRBV5-6 and TRBJ2-7; a weak D match, TRBD1 (6 bases). V shed 4 bases and J shed 2 bases, with 19 bases lying between them. CDR1 SGHDT and CDR2 YYEEEE come from the germline V gene. This CDR3 spans 16 amino acids. CDR3 nucleotides: TGTGCCAGCAGCACCTACCCACCGGACAGACCCTACGAGCAGTACTTC. Its translation is CASSTYPPDRPYEQYF.

The gene calls are TRBV28 and TRBJ1-1; TRBD1 matches at 8 bases. The CDR3 is made up of 15 amino acids. V shed 8 bases, J shed 3 bases, and the junction held 11 bases outside the gene matches. Germline CDR1 and CDR2: MDHEN and SYDVKM. This CDR3 is CASSPRTGWHTEAFF. CDR3 bases: TGTGCCAGCTCCCCACGGACAGGGTGGCACACTGAAGCTTTCTTT. The full variable domain, its missing parts supplied by reference TRBV28 and TRBJ1-1, is DVKVTQSSRYLVKRTGEKVFLECVQDMDHENMFWYRQDPGLGLRLIYFSYDVKMKEKGDIPEGYSVSREKKERFSLILESASTNQTSMYLCASSPRTGWHTEAFFGQGTRLTVV.

The chain carries TRBV29-1 and TRBJ2-1, with D perhaps matching TRBD1 or TRBD2 (5 bases each). Germline V lookup: CDR1 SQVTM, CDR2 ANQGSEA. Trimming pared 3 bases from V and 6 bases from J, leaving 12 bases between. The CDR3 is 13 amino acids. CDR3 amino acids: CSVEGRGANEQFF. The CDR3 DNA reads TGCAGCGTTGAGGGGAGAGGGGCCAATGAGCAGTTCTTC.

V gene TRBV28 combines with J gene TRBJ2-3; 7 bases fit TRBD2. Germline CDR1 is MDHEN and CDR2 is SYDVKM. V dropped 3 bases and J dropped 0; count of bases not matched to a gene: 18. The CDR3 has 20 amino acids. CDR3 sequence reads: CASSFPPLSPSGRSTDTQYF. The CDR3 DNA sequence: TGTGCCAGCAGTTTCCCTCCCCTCAGTCCTAGCGGTAGAAGCACAGATACGCAGTATTTT.

The chain recombines TRBV19 with TRBJ2-7; 8 bases fit TRBD1. J lost 3 bases, V lost 6 bases, and 4 bases had no gene match. CDR1 is LNHDA and CDR2 is SQIVND in the germline V gene (reference sequence). CDR3 length: 13 residues. CDR3 sequence: CASSGQGLYEQYF. The DNA of the CDR3 is TGTGCCAGTAGCGGACAGGGTCTCTACGAGCAGTACTTC.

The chain recombines TRBV20-1 with TRBJ2-3; D not resolved. The CDR3 consists of 10 residues. V was trimmed by 5 bases and J by 10 bases, leaving 10 bases between them. CDR1 DFQATT and CDR2 SNEGSKA come from the germline V gene (reference sequence). Here the CDR3 DNA reads TGCAGTGCTGTGGGCTATTCGCAGTATTTT. This sequence encodes CSAVGYSQYF.

The rearrangement joins TRBV10-3 to TRBJ2-7, with D unclear. V shed 4 bases and J shed 5 bases, with 6 bases lying between them. Looked up from germline, CDR1 is ENHRY and CDR2 is SYGVKD. The CDR3 spans 11 residues. The CDR3 sequence: CAISGNHEQYF. CDR3 DNA sequence: TGTGCCATCAGTGGGAACCACGAGCAGTACTTC.

This clone was picked up one time. V is TRBV28 and J is TRBJ1-5; D not certain. Looked up from germline, CDR1 is MDHEN and CDR2 is SYDVKM. The length of the CDR3 is 15 residues. V was pared by 8 bases and J by 2 bases, with 16 bases between. The chain's CDR3 is CASDRGQRRNQPQHF. The CDR3 DNA reads TGTGCCAGCGACCGGGGTCAGCGGCGCAATCAGCCCCAGCATTTT.

The genes are TRBV5-1 and TRBJ1-5; tentative D call: TRBD1 (6 bases). Trimming took 1 base from V and 5 from J, leaving 10 bases between them. The CDR3 totals 14 residues. Germline V gene data show CDR1 as SGHRS and CDR2 as YFSETQ. CDR3 sequence: CASSLTGRDQPQHF. CDR3 coding DNA: TGCGCCAGCAGCTTGACAGGGCGGGATCAGCCCCAGCATTTT.

In its sample, this clone was seen once. The chain combines TRBV28 with TRBJ2-3, with D possibly being TRBD1 or TRBD2 (6 bases each). CDR1 and CDR2 (germline): MDHEN, SYDVKM. Trimming shortened V by 6 bases and J by 3 bases, and 16 bases separated the two germline ends. The CDR3 is 15 amino acids. The CDR3 DNA reads as TGTGCCAGCAGGGAAGGGGGGTTCAGGACAGATACGCAGTATTTT. The encoded protein is CASREGGFRTDTQYF.

This chain uses TRBV5-1 with TRBJ1-1; 10 bases line up with TRBD1. V trimming: 4 bases; J trimming: 1 base; junction bases outside the gene matches: 7. The germline V gene encodes CDR1 SGHRS and CDR2 YFSETQ. The CDR3 sequence is 16 residues long. The CDR3 DNA reads as TGCGCCAGCAGCGGCGGGACAGGGGTGGGGAACACTGAAGCTTTCTTT. This sequence encodes CASSGGTGVGNTEAFF.

The V and J genes are TRBV23-1 and TRBJ2-1; 7 bases line up with TRBD2. TRBV23-1 is classed as an ORF, of uncertain function. Germline trimming cut 7 bases from V and 5 bases from J; bases unmatched to any gene: 14. The CDR3 length is 16 residues. The CDR3 sequence is CASTLRKSGGDNEQFF. The CDR3 DNA reads TGCGCCAGCACCCTTCGTAAGTCGGGAGGCGACAATGAGCAGTTCTTC.

V and J are TRBV30 and TRBJ2-7; no firm D call. This CDR3 spans 14 amino acids. Germline CDR1 is GTSNPN and CDR2 is SVGIG (reference sequence). V was trimmed by 1 base and J by 7 bases, leaving 17 bases between them. CDR3 region: CAWSGLAEMGEQYF. CDR3 bases: TGTGCCTGGAGTGGATTAGCCGAAATGGGAGAGCAGTACTTC.

This chain links TRBV28 with TRBJ2-7; 9 bases are a match to TRBD2. V shed 6 bases and J 1 base; nucleotides not matched to a gene: 7. CDR1 and CDR2 (germline): MDHEN, SYDVKM. This CDR3 comprises 15 residues. CDR3 nucleotide sequence: TGTGCCAGCAGATCCACTAGCGGGCCTTCCTACGAGCAGTACTTC. It codes for CASRSTSGPSYEQYF.

V gene TRBV9 combines with J gene TRBJ2-1; TRBD2 is a possible D gene (6 bases). The CDR3 consists of 15 residues. Per the germline V gene, CDR1 is SGDLS and CDR2 is YYNGEE. Trimming took off 3 bases at V and 5 bases at J, with 15 bases between the two ends. The CDR3 is CASSGERALHNEQFF. Here the CDR3 DNA reads TGTGCCAGCAGCGGCGAGCGGGCACTGCACAATGAGCAGTTCTTC.